A single sample is the source of the 8 T cell receptor beta chains below, sequenced in a study of T cell responses to AZD1222 COVID-19 vaccine. Libraries were prepared by immunoSEQ multiplex PCR; TCRdb keeps only in-frame clonotypes and omits some of them. The sample records tens of thousands of clones, 85% to 95% being singletons. This specimen consisted of peripheral blood, obtained on day 0 of AZD1222 vaccination. The receptors stem from an adult in good health.

The table lists this clone with a count of one. The chain joins TRBV19 to TRBJ1-1; 8 bases align to TRBD1. Germline loops: CDR1 LNHDA, CDR2 SQIVND (reference sequence). CDR3 length equals 17 residues. V lost 5 bases and J lost 4; bases outside the gene matches: 15. DNA for the CDR3: TGTGCCAGTAGTTCTAGCTCCGGGACAGGTAAAGGCACTGAAGCTTTCTTT. Encoded protein: CASSSSSGTGKGTEAFF.

The chain's CDR3 is CASSIQTGLNQPQHF. The CDR3 DNA reads TGTGCCAGTAGTATCCAGACAGGGCTCAATCAGCCCCAGCATTTT. The V and J genes are TRBV19 and TRBJ1-5, with TRBD1 matching 7 bases. The CDR3 has 15 residues. Trimming cost V 3 bases and J 3 bases; bases outside gene matches: 5. From germline, CDR1 is LNHDA and CDR2 SQIVND (reference sequence).

This clone was seen more than once but under ten times. The J gene is TRBJ1-3, the V gene TRBV3-1 (or the pseudogene TRBV3-2); no reliable D call. V shed 1 base and J shed 0 bases, with 10 bases lying between them. Germline V gene sequence: CDR1 LGHDT, CDR2 YNNKEL (reference sequence). The CDR3 is made up of 16 amino acids. CDR3 protein: CASSQGAGLSGNTIYF. CDR3 nucleotides: TGTGCCAGCAGCCAAGGCGCCGGACTCTCTGGAAACACCATATATTTT.

The chain employs TRBV5-1 and TRBJ2-7; 9 bases map to TRBD1. The CDR3 is made up of 15 amino acids. The V gene's germline CDR1 is SGHRS and CDR2 YFSETQ. V shed 4 bases and J 3 bases; nucleotides not matched to a gene: 8. CDR3 bases: TGCGCCAGCAGCCTCCTAGGGACAGGGTTCTACGAGCAGTACTTC. Its translation is CASSLLGTGFYEQYF.

The chain is built from TRBV7-2 and TRBJ2-5; 11 nucleotides agree with TRBD2. Losses at the gene ends were 1 base for V and 7 bases for J; bases not matched to a gene: 8. The CDR3 length is 16 residues. CDR1 SGHTA and CDR2 FQGNSA come from the germline V gene. CDR3 sequence (DNA): TGTGCCAGCAGCTTAGAATGGGCTAGCGGGGGGCGGACCCAGTACTTC. Translating it yields CASSLEWASGGRTQYF.

This chain links TRBV24-1 with TRBJ2-6; D may be TRBD1 (6 bases). The germline gives CDR1 KGHDR, CDR2 SFDVKD. This CDR3 region has 12 residues. Trimming took 10 bases from V and 4 from J, leaving 7 bases between them. CDR3 in DNA: TGTGCCACTGGACAGGGGGCCAACGTCCTGACTTTC. This encodes CATGQGANVLTF.

The gene calls are TRBV7-2 and TRBJ2-1; either TRBD1 or TRBD2 may supply D (5 bases each). V was clipped by 4 bases and J by 4 bases, with 17 bases between them. This CDR3 has 16 amino acids. CDR1 SGHTA and CDR2 FQGNSA come from the germline V gene. DNA for the CDR3: TGTGCCAGCAGCTCGCGGGCGGGCAGGGATTACAATGAGCAGTTCTTC. It specifies CASSSRAGRDYNEQFF.

CDR3 nucleotide sequence: TGTGCCAGCAGCCAAAACGCGGGGGCCCTCCGCAATGAGCAGTTCTTC. Protein sequence: CASSQNAGALRNEQFF. The rearrangement links TRBV4-2 to TRBJ2-1; tentative D call: TRBD2 (7 bases). With 2 bases removed from V and 6 bases from J, the gap between germline ends came to 17 bases. The CDR3 extends over 16 amino acids. The V gene's germline CDR1 is LGHNA and CDR2 YNFKEQ.